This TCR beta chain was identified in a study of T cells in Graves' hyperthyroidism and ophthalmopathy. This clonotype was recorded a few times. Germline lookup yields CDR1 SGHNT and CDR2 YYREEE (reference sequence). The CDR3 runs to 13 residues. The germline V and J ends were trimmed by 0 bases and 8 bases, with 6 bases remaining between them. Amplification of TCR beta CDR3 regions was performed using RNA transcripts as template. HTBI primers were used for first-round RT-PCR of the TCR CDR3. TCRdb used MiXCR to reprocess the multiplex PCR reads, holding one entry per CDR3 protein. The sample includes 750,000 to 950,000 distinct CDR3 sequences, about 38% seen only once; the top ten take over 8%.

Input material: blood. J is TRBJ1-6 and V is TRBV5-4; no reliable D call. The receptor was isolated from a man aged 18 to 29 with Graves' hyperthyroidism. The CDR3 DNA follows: TGTGCCAGCAGCTTGGGCGTCGATTCACCCCTCCACTTT. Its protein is CASSLGVDSPLHF.